This T cell receptor (beta chain) stems from a study of CD8+ T cells in alopecia areata. Germline CDR1 is SQVTM and CDR2 is ANQGSEA. This CDR3 is 14 amino acids long. Trimming took off 4 bases at V and 0 bases at J, with 12 bases between the two ends. Study results and caveats: Normal skin's resident alphabeta T cells are sequenced alongside lesional scalp T cells.

Specified treatment: oral pan-JAK inhibitor, 5-10 mg twice daily. About this clone itself: The antigen is not known.

After isolation, RNA underwent reverse transcription to generate cDNA as the sequencing template. Assay: immunoSEQ multiplex PCR; the TCRdb copy retains only in-frame clones and omits some. The sample lists more than 200,000 clones; 66% were seen once. The genes are TRBV29-1 and TRBJ1-1, with a tentative D call TRBD1 (6 bases). The receptor comes from a human donor with alopecia areata. Sequences were derived from CD4+ T cells sorted from blood, sampled at approximately week 44, from a patient treated with tofacitinib. The CDR3 spells CSVVGGALNTEAFF. The CDR3 DNA reads TGCAGCGTTGTGGGGGGCGCATTGAACACTGAAGCTTTCTTT.